The present entry profiles one T cell receptor beta chain with its context. This entry belongs to a study of OX40 agonist ivuxolimab in advanced cancers. TCRdb's copy holds only in-frame clones and misses some; the assay was immunoSEQ multiplex PCR. Of roughly 62,000 clones in the sample, around 83% were seen once. The CDR3 has 15 residues. Trimming cost V 7 bases and J 1 base; bases outside gene matches: 9. The germline CDR1 and CDR2 sequences are SNHLY and FYNNEI. The receptor was isolated from an adult with an advanced solid tumor such as melanoma, head and neck, liver or kidney cancer. The material was CD4+ or CD8+ T cells sorted from blood, obtained in a trial of the OX40 agonist ivuxolimab. The J gene is TRBJ1-2, the V gene TRBV2; 7 bases are shared with TRBD1. The CDR3 nucleotides are TGTGCCAGCATGCGGGACAGACAAATTAACTATGGCTACACCTTC. Translation: CASMRDRQINYGYTF.